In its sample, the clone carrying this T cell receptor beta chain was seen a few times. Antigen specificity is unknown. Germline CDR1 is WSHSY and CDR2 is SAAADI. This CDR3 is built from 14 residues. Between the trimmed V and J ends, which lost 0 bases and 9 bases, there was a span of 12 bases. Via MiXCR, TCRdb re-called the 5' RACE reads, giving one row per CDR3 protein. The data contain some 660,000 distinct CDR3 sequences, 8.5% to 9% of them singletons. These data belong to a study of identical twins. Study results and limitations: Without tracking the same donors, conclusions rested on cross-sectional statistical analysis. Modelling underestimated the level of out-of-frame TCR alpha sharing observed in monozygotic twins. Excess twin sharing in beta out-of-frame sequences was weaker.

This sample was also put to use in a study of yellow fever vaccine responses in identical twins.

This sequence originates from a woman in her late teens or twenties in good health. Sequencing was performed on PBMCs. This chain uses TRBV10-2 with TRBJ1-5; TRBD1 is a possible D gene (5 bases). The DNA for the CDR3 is TGCGCCAGCAGTGAGTCCGGGGGGAAGATGCCCCAGCATTTT. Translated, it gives CASSESGGKMPQHF.